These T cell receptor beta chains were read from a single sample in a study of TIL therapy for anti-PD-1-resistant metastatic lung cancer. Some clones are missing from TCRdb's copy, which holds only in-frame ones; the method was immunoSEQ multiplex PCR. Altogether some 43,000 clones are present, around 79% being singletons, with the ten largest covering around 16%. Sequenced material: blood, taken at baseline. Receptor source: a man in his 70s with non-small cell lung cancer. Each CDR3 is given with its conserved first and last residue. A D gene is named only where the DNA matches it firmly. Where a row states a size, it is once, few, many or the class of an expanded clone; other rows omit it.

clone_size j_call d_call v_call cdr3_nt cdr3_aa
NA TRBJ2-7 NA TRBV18 TGTGCCAGTTCGCGGGGTGGAAACGAGCAGTACTTC CASSRGGNEQYF
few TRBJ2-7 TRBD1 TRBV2 TGTGCCTCAAAGACAGGGGGCTACGAGCAGTACTTC CASKTGGYEQYF
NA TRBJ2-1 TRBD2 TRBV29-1 TGCAGCGTGGGGGGAGGTGTAAGCGGGACGTCCTACAATGAGCAGTTCTTC CSVGGGVSGTSYNEQFF
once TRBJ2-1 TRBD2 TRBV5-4 TGTGCCAGCAGCTTGGGAGGCGGGAGCTCCTACAATGAGCAGTTCTTC CASSLGGGSSYNEQFF
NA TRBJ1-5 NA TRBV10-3 TGTGCCATCAGCGTTAACCGGGACGTCAATCAGCCCCAGCATTTT CAISVNRDVNQPQHF
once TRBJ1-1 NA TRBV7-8 TGTGCCAGCAGCAAACAGAACACTGAAGCTTTCTTT CASSKQNTEAFF
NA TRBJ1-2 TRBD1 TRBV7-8 TGTGCCAGCAGCTCCCGGGACAGGGGTTTCGGCTACACCTTC CASSSRDRGFGYTF
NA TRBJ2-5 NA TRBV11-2 TGTGCCAGCAGCCGTGACGGGCTTGGGGGAGAGACCCAGTACTTC CASSRDGLGGETQYF
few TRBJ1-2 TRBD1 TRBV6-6 TGTGCCACCCAGGGAGTAGGGGGCGAATATGGCTACACCTTC CATQGVGGEYGYTF
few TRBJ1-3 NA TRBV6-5 TGTGCCAGCACGGCGCCGGGTGGAAACACCATATATTTT CASTAPGGNTIYF
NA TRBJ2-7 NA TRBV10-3 TGTGCCATCAGCCCAGCGCGGGAGCAGTACTTC CAISPAREQYF
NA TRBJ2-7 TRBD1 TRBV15 TGTGCCACCAGCAGAGAGCTCCAAGGGACAGGGAAGGACGAGCAGTACTTC CATSRELQGTGKDEQYF
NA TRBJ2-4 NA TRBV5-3 TGTGCCAGAAGCTTGGACGGCGGTATCGGGGCCAAAAACATTCAGTACTTC CARSLDGGIGAKNIQYF
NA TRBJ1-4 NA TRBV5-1 TGCGCCAGCAGCGCCCAGAGAGGGGCTAATGAAAAACTGTTTTTT CASSAQRGANEKLFF